This TCR beta chain was documented in a study of blood T cell repertoires in COVID-19. On the study more broadly: T cells, B-cell-depleted T cells, or PBMCs provided the cDNA or gDNA that served as material.

Germline V gene lookup returns CDR1 LNHDA and CDR2 SQIVND (reference sequence). V shed 1 base and J 1 base; nucleotides not matched to a gene: 1. There are 15 residues in the CDR3. This clone was seen a single time. As originally analysed: Estimated nucleated cell counts came from reference gene primer amplification. Sequenced by immunoSEQ multiplex PCR; TCRdb stores in-frame clones only, minus some. The V and J calls and clone size were taken over from that table, and D and trimming were inferred from the DNA. The table lists approximately 230,000 clones, more than 80% of them singletons. V usage is TRBV19 and J usage is TRBJ2-3, with 8 bases fitting TRBD2. The material sequenced was peripheral blood. This sequence originates from a man between 25 and 39 years old who had recovered from COVID-19. The CDR3 loop reads CASSIAGGRTDTQYF. Written as DNA, the CDR3 is TGTGCCAGTAGTATAGCGGGGGGGCGCACAGATACGCAGTATTTT.